The present T cell receptor (beta chain) was sequenced within a study of T cell responses to AZD1222 COVID-19 vaccine. The CDR3 has 15 amino acids. The trim removed 5 bases at V and 5 bases at J, leaving 7 bases unmatched. CDR1 is SGHRS, CDR2 YFSETQ, per germline. Study outcomes and limitations: Vaccine-associated CD4 TCRs ranged over spike, dominating at 160-218 and 743-854.

TCRdb keeps only in-frame clones here, not all; method: immunoSEQ multiplex PCR. The sample lists 160,000 or so clones, approximately 91% occurring once. Notes on this clone: Its target is unknown.

The material sequenced was peripheral blood, taken on day 0 of AZD1222 vaccination. The TCR comes from an adult in good health. The J gene is TRBJ1-4, the V gene TRBV5-1; 9 bases line up with TRBD1. As DNA, the CDR3 is TGCGCCAGCAGTACAGCCGGGACAGGGAATGAAAAACTGTTTTTT. The encoded protein is CASSTAGTGNEKLFF.